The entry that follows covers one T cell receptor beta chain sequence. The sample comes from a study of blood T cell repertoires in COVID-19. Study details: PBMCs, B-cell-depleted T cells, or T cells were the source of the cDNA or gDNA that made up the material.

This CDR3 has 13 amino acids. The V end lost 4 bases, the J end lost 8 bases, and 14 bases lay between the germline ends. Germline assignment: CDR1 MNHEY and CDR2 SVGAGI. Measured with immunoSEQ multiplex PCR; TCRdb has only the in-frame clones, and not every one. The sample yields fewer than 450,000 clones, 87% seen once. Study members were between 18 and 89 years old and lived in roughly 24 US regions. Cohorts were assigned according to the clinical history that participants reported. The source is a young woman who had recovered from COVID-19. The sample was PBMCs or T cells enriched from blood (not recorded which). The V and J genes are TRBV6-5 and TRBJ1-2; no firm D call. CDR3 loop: CASSFIASGGYTF. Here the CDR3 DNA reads TGTGCCAGCAGTTTCATTGCCTCGGGAGGCTACACCTTC.